This TCR beta chain emerged from a study of T cell responses to AZD1222 COVID-19 vaccine. Study-wide findings and caveats: Spike as a whole was targeted by vaccine-associated CD4 TCRs, dominant at 160-218 and 743-854. Baseline seropositivity occurred in only a handful of AZD1222 recipients. The sample set comprised mostly white British donors with more females, and clonal diversity was possibly underestimated.

Details on this clone: Its cognate antigen is unknown.

Between the trimmed V and J ends, which lost 8 bases and 1 base, there was a span of 17 bases. This CDR3 is built from 15 residues. Germline V gene data show CDR1 as MDHEN and CDR2 as SYDVKM. Profiled with immunoSEQ multiplex PCR; TCRdb holds only in-frame clones, not every one. The data show about 100,000 clones, 85% to 90% seen once. The input for sequencing was peripheral blood, taken on day 0 of AZD1222 vaccination. The chain couples TRBV28 to TRBJ1-1; D is possibly TRBD1 (6 bases). The receptor was derived from an adult in good health. The CDR3 DNA reads as TGTGCCAGCTCCGACAGGTCCCCGAAGAACACTGAAGCTTTCTTT. Amino acids: CASSDRSPKNTEAFF. Complete variable domain (other parts from reference TRBV28 and TRBJ1-1): DVKVTQSSRYLVKRTGEKVFLECVQDMDHENMFWYRQDPGLGLRLIYFSYDVKMKEKGDIPEGYSVSREKKERFSLILESASTNQTSMYLCASSDRSPKNTEAFFGQGTRLTVV.